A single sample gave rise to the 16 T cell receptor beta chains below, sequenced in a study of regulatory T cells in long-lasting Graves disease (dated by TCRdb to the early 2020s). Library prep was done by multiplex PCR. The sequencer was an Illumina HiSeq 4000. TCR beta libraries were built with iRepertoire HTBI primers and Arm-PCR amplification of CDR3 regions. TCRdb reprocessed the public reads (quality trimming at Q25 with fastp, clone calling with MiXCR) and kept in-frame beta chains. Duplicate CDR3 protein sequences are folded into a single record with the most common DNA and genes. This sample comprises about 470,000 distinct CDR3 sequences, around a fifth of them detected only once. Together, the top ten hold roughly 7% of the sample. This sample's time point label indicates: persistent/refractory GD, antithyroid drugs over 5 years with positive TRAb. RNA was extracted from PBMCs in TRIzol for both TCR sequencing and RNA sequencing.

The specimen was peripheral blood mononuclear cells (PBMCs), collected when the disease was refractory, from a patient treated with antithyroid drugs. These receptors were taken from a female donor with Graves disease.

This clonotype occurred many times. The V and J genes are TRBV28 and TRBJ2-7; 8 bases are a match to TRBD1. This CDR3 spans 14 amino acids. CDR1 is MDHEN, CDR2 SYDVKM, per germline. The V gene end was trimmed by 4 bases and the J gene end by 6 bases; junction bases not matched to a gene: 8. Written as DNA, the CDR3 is TGTGCCAGCAGTTGGACAGGGAAGGGGGGCGAGCAGTACTTC. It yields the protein CASSWTGKGGEQYF.

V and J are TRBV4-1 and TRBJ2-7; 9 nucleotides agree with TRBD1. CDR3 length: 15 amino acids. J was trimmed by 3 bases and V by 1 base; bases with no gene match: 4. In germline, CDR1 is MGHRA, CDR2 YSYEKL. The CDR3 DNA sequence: TGCGCCAGCAGCCAAGCCGGGACAGGGATCTACGAGCAGTACTTC. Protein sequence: CASSQAGTGIYEQYF.

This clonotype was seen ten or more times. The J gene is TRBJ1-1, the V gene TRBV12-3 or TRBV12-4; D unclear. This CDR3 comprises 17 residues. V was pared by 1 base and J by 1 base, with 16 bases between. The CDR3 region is CASSLVSSLVTNTEAFF. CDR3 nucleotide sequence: TGTGCCAGCAGTTTAGTCTCATCGCTAGTAACGAACACTGAAGCTTTCTTT.

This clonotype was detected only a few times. The CDR3 is CASRVDTGELFF. The DNA of the CDR3 is TGTGCCAGCAGGGTAGACACCGGGGAGCTGTTTTTT. The chain employs TRBV6-2 or TRBV6-3 and TRBJ2-2; D remains unclear. The CDR3 consists of 12 residues. Per the germline V gene, CDR1 is MNHEY and CDR2 is SVGEGT. Trimming took 6 bases from V and 3 from J, leaving 5 bases between them.

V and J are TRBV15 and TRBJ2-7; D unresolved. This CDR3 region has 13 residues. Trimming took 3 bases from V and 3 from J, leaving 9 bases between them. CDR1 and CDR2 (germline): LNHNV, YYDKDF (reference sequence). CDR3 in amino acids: CATSSSRSYEQYF. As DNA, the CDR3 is TGTGCCACCAGCAGTTCCAGGAGCTACGAGCAGTACTTC.

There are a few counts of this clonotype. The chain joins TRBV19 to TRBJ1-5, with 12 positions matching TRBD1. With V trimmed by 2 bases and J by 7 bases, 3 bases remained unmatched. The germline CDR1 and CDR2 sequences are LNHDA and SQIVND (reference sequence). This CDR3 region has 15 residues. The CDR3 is CASSIKGQGAQPQHF. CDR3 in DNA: TGTGCCAGTAGTATAAAGGGACAGGGGGCGCAGCCCCAGCATTTT.

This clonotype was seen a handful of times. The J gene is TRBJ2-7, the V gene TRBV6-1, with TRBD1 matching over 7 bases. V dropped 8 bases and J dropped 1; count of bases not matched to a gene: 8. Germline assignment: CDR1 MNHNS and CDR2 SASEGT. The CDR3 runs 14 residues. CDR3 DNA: TGTGCCAGCGGCAGACAGGGTAGTTCCTACGAGCAGTACTTC. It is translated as CASGRQGSSYEQYF.

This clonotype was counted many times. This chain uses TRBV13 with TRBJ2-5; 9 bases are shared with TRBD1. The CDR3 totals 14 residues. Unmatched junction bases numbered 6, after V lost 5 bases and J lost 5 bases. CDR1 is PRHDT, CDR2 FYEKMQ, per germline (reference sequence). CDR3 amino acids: CASSPGTGMETQYF. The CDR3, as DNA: TGTGCCAGCAGCCCGGGGACAGGGATGGAGACCCAGTACTTC.

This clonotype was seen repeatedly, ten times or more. CDR3 nucleotides: TGTGCCAGCAGCCATACCGGGGCCACCCTTGGCTACACCTTC. It yields the protein CASSHTGATLGYTF. The chain recombines TRBV7-9 with TRBJ1-2; tentative D call: TRBD1 (5 bases). CDR1 and CDR2 from the germline V gene are SEHNR and FQNEAQ (reference sequence). The CDR3 extends over 14 amino acids. The V and J ends lost 5 bases and 7 bases respectively, with 17 bases between them.

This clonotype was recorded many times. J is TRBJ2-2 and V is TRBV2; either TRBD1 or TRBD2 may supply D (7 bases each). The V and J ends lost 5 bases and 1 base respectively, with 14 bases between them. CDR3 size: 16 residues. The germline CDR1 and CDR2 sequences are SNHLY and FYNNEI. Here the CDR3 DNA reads TGTGCCAGCAGTTGGGAGGGGGCGCAGAACACCGGGGAGCTGTTTTTT. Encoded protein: CASSWEGAQNTGELFF.

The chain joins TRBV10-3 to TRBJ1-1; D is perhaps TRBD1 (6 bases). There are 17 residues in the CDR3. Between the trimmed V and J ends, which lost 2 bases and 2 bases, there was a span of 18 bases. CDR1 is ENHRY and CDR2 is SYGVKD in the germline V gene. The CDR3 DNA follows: TGTGCCATCAGTGAGGTCGCCACAGTACAGGGTAACACTGAAGCTTTCTTT. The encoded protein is CAISEVATVQGNTEAFF.

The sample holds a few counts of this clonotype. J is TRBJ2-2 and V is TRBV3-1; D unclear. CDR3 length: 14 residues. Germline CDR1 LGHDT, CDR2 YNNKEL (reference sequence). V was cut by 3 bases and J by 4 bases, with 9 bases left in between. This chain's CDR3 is CASSQVRTTGELFF. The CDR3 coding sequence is TGTGCCAGCAGCCAGGTCAGGACCACCGGGGAGCTGTTTTTT.

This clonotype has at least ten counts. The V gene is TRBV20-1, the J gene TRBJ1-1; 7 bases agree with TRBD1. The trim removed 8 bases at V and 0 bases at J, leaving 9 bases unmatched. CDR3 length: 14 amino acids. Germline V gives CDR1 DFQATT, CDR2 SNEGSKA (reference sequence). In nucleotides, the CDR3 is TGCAGTCCGTGGCAGGGGGTTTTGAACACTGAAGCTTTCTTT. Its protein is CSPWQGVLNTEAFF.

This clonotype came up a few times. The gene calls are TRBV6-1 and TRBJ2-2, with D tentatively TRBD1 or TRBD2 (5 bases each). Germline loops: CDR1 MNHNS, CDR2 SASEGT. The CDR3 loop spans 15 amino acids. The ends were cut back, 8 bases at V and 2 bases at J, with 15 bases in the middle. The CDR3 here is CASLPGRFNTGELFF. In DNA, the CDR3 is TGTGCCAGCCTTCCGGGGCGCTTCAACACCGGGGAGCTGTTTTTT.

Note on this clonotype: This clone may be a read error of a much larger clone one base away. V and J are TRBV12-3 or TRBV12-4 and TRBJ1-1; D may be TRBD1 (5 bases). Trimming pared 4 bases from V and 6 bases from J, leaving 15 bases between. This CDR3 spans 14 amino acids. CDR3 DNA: TGTGCCAGCAGTTCGGGCAGGAGGGGCTCTGAAGCTTTCTTT. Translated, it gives CASSSGRRGSEAFF.

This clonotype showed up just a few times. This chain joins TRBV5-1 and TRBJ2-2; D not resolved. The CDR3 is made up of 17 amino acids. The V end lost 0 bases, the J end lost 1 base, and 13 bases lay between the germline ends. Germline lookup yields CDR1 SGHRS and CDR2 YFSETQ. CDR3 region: CASSLAPATRNTGELFF. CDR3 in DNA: TGCGCCAGCAGCTTGGCCCCGGCGACGAGGAACACCGGGGAGCTGTTTTTT.